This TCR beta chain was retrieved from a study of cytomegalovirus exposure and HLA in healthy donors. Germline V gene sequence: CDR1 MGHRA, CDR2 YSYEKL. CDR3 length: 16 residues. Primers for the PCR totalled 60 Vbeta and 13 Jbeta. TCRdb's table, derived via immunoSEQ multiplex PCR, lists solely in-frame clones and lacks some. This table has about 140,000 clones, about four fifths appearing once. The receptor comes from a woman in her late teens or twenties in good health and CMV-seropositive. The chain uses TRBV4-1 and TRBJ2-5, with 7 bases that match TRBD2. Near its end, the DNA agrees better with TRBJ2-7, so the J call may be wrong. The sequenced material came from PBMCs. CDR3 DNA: TGCGCCAGCAGCCCATCGGAGCGGGACCTCTCCTACGAGCAGTACTTC. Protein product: CASSPSERDLSYEQYF.